What follows describes a single TCR beta chain. Negative magnetic isolation gave CD8+ and CD4+ cells; FACS enriched CD8+ TEMRA. The data belong to a study of CD8 T cells in Susac syndrome. The V and J ends lost 3 bases and 8 bases respectively, with 13 bases between them. The germline V gene encodes CDR1 SQVTM and CDR2 ANQGSEA. The CDR3 loop spans 12 amino acids. With random hexamers, reverse transcription was performed on about 0.45 to 1 ug of RNA. The method of amplification for TCR beta CDR3 was immunoSEQ multiplex PCR, covering 54 Vbeta and 13 Jbeta. TCRdb fed the immunoSEQ multiplex PCR reads into MiXCR, producing one record per CDR3 protein. The sample shows around 140,000 distinct CDR3 sequences, more than 85% of them seen only once.

Sequenced material: CD4+ T cells from PBMCs. This rearrangement joins TRBV29-1 to TRBJ1-2; D is possibly TRBD1 (5 bases). The TCR comes from a human donor with Susac syndrome. CDR3 region: CSVEFSGRGYTF. The CDR3 DNA reads TGCAGCGTTGAGTTCTCAGGGCGAGGCTACACCTTC.